This T cell receptor beta chain came from a study of PD-1 blockade in classical Hodgkin lymphoma. The V segment lost 5 bases and the J segment 3 bases; nucleotides outside the gene matches: 7. CDR1 and CDR2 from the germline V gene are LNHNV and YYDKDF (reference sequence). The CDR3 loop spans 15 amino acids. Each patient's relapse followed autologous stem cell transplantation, and brentuximab vedotin exposure varied. Assay used: immunoSEQ multiplex PCR; TCRdb lists only in-frame clones, some missing. This sample has some 150,000 clones, with around 73% found just once. The J gene is TRBJ2-3, the V gene TRBV15; 8 bases fit TRBD1. The material sequenced was peripheral blood mononuclear cells (PBMCs), taken before the second cycle of nivolumab. This clonotype originated in a human donor with classical Hodgkin lymphoma. Here the CDR3 reads CATSADRGETDTQYF. Here the CDR3 DNA reads TGTGCCACCAGCGCCGACAGGGGCGAAACAGATACGCAGTATTTT.